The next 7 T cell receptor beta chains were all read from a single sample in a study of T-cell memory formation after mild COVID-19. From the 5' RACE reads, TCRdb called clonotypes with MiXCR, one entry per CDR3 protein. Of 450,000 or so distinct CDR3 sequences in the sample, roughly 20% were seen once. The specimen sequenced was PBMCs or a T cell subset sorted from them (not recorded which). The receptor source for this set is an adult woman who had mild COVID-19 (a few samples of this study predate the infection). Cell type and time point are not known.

CDR3 sequence: CASSHLRLGETQYF. For the CDR3, the DNA is TGTGCCAGCAGCCACCTCCGACTGGGAGAGACCCAGTACTTC. This rearrangement joins TRBV14 to TRBJ2-5; D is uncertain. V was trimmed by 3 bases and J by 4 bases, leaving 12 bases between them. CDR3 length: 14 residues. Per germline, CDR1 SGHDN and CDR2 FVKESK.

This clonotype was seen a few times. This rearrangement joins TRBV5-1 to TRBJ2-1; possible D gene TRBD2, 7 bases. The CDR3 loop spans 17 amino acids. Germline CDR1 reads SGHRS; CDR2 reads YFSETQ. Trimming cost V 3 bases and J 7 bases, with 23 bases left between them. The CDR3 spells CASSWPRPRGGENEQFF. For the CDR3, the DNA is TGCGCCAGCAGCTGGCCCCGCCCTAGGGGGGGTGAGAATGAGCAGTTCTTC.

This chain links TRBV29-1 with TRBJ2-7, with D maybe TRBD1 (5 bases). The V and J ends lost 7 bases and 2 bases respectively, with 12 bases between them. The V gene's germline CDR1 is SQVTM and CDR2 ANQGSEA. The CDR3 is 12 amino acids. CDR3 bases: TGCAGCGGGGGCAACGGGCCCTACGAGCAGTACTTC. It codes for CSGGNGPYEQYF.

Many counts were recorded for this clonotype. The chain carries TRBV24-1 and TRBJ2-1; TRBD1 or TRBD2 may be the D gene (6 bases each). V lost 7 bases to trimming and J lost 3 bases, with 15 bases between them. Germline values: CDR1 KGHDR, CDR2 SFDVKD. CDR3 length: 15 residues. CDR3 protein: CATRTTGGSYNEQFF. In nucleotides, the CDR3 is TGTGCCACCAGGACTACCGGGGGCAGCTACAATGAGCAGTTCTTC.

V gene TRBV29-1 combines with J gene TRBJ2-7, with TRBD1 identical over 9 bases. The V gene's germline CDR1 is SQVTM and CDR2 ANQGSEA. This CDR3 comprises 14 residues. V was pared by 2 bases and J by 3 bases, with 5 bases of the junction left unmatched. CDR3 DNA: TGCAGCGTTGAAACGGGACAGGGTCTCTACGAGCAGTACTTC. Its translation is CSVETGQGLYEQYF.

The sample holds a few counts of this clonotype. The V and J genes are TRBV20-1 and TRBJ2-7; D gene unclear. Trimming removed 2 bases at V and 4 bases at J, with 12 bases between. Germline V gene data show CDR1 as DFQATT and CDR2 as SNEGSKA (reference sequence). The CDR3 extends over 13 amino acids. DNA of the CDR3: TGCAGTGCTAGAACCAGGTCAACATACGAGCAGTACTTC. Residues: CSARTRSTYEQYF.

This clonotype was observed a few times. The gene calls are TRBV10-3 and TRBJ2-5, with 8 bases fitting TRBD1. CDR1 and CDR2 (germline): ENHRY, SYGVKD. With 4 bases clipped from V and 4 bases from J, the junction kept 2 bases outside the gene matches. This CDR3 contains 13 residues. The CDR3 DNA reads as TGTGCCATCAGTGTCGGGACAGGAGAGACCCAGTACTTC. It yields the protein CAISVGTGETQYF.